This note documents a single T cell receptor beta chain sequence. This clonotype was found a few times. Its specific antigen is unknown. Qualities for individual bases were not recorded, and no much larger clone is one base off. The protocol used for the library was 5' RACE. The sample was run on an Illumina HiSeq 2500. A second PCR of about 6 to 11 cycles was run with a J-beta primer mix and a sample-barcoded 5' primer. A unique molecular identifier was introduced onto each TCR beta cDNA molecule by a template-switch 5' adaptor carrying 12 random nucleotides. Each sample yielded at least 3 million CDR3-containing paired-end reads. The Mint cDNA synthesis kit, primed by a TRBC-specific oligonucleotide, was used to synthesize first-strand cDNA from all RNA. After uracil-DNA glycosylase treatment, a first 18-cycle PCR used universal primers M1SS and BC2_uni_R on all cDNA. For the original study's pipeline: For normalization, 1 million high-quality reads were randomly selected from each sample, with every read carrying a distinct molecular identifier. Instead of being binned into consensus sequences, reads that shared molecular identifiers were thrown out. CDR3 identification, clonotype clustering and error correction used MiTCR with a Q25 quality threshold and the strictest error-elimination algorithm. A nonparametric unseen species model using Euler transformation provided a lower-bound estimate of total TCR beta diversity. Starting from the raw public reads, TCRdb applied fastp trimming at Q25, assembled clones with MiXCR and retained in-frame beta chains. Rows are combined by CDR3 protein, so each entry shows the most common genes and DNA. The V and J calls were determined by TCRdb, not by the authors. Here the sample has about 680,000 distinct CDR3 sequences; roughly 49% occur a single time. 25% to 35% of the sample lies in the top ten.

At the junction V is shortened by 6 bases and J by 3 bases, with 21 bases in between. The CDR3 numbers 16 residues from cysteine through phenylalanine. Solely the CDR3 DNA is kept, with 48 bases framed from the first base. CDR1 is given as MDHEN and CDR2 as SYDVKM, both from the germline V gene. These data are taken from a study of blood T cells in healthy people across ages (dated by TCRdb to 2013 to 2016). Study-level background: In model experiments, roughly one uniquely barcoded TCR beta cDNA molecule per two T cells was captured by template switching. Four age groups were formed from the donors: young (average approximately 15 years), middle-aged (approximately 42), aged (approximately 60) and long-lived (about 75). To avoid experimental bias, donors of different ages were distributed randomly across sequencing lanes. Using the same blood draw, the study looked at two additional independent replicas of 1 million unique cDNA reads for two donors, one aged 18 to 30 and the other aged 80 or older. Age-related changes in TCR beta repertoire diversity were measured in the study by deep sequencing normalized with unique cDNA molecular identifiers.

Study-level results and caveats: Total diversity estimates from one million sequenced T cells were considered lower bounds and underestimates. As age increased, observed TCR beta diversity per million T cells dropped in a roughly linear way, and a significant reduction was already evident by age about 36. Because donor CMV infection status was unknown, age-related changes in expanded clonotypes were potentially confounded. Compared with the aged group, more naive CD4+ T cells, fewer expanded clones and increased TCR diversity were shown by the long-lived group, suggesting age selection. A strong correlation was found between observed TCR beta diversity and the percentage of naive T cells measured by flow cytometry. Because profiling used bulk unsorted PBMCs, naive and antigen-experienced compartments could not be compared conclusively.

Systemically healthy Caucasian individuals from Russia, 39 in total and aged about 6 to 100 years, were included as donors. Each donor gave roughly 9.5 milliliters of peripheral blood, collected into EDTA-treated Vacutainer tubes. Ficoll-Paque density-gradient centrifugation was used to isolate PBMCs, with at least 7 million per sample. Trizol reagent was used to extract total RNA from the PBMCs, yielding at least 6 micrograms per sample. For every donor, an aliquot of PBMCs went through flow cytometry to measure the percentages of naive CD45RAhigh/CD27high T cells. Sequenced sample: blood. This TCR came from a woman aged 55-69 years in good health. This chain is built from TRBV28 and TRBJ2-7, with no reliable assignment of the D segment. The CDR3 here reads CASSPGVDGNHYEQYF. In nucleotides, the sequence is TGTGCCAGCAGCCCGGGTGTGGACGGAAACCACTACGAGCAGTACTTC.